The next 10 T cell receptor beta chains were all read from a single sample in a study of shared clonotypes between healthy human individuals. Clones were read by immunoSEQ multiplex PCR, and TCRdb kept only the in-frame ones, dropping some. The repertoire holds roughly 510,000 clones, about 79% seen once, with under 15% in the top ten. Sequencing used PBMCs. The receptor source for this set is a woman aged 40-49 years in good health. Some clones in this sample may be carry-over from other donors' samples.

The CDR3 DNA is TGTGCCAGCAGTAGACCGGGACTTTCAGAAGCGGCTTTCTTT. It is translated as CASSRPGLSEAAFF. This chain links TRBV6-5 with TRBJ1-1; D perhaps matches TRBD1 (5 bases). There are 14 residues in the CDR3. Trimming took off 5 bases at V and 11 bases at J, with 21 bases between the two ends. Per the germline V gene, CDR1 is MNHEY and CDR2 is SVGAGI.

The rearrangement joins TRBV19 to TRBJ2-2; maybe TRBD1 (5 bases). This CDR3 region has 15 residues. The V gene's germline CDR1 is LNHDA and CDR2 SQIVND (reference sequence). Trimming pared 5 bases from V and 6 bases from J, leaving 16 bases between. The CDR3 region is CASSPWGSIAGELFF. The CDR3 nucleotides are TGTGCCAGTAGTCCCTGGGGCAGTATTGCCGGGGAGCTGTTTTTT.

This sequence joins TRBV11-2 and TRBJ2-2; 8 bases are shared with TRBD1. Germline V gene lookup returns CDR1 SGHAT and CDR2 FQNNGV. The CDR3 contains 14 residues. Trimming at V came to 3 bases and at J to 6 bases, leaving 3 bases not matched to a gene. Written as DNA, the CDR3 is TGTGCCAGCAGCTTGGGACAGGCCGCCGGGGAGCTGTTTTTT. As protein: CASSLGQAAGELFF.

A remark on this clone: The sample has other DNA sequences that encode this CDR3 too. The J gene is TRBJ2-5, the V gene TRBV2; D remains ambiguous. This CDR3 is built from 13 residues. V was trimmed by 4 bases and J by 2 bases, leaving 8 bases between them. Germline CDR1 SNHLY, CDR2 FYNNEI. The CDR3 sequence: CASSGRLQETQYF. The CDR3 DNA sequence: TGTGCCAGCAGTGGGCGTCTTCAAGAGACCCAGTACTTC.

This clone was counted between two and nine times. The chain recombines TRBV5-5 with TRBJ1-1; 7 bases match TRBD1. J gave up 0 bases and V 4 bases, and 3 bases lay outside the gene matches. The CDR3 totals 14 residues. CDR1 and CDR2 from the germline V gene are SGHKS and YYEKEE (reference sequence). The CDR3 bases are TGTGCCAGCAGCGAGGGACAGTTGAACACTGAAGCTTTCTTT. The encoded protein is CASSEGQLNTEAFF.

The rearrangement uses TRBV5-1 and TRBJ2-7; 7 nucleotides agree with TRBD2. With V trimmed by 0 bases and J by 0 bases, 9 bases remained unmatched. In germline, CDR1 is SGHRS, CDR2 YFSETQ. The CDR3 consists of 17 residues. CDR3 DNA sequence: TGCGCCAGCAGCTTGGTATTGAGCGGGACGAGCTCCTACGAGCAGTACTTC. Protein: CASSLVLSGTSSYEQYF.

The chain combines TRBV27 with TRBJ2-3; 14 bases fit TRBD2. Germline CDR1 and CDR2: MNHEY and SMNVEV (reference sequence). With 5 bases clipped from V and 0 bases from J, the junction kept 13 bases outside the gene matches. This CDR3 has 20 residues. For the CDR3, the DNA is TGTGCCAGCAGTCGACGACTAGCGGGAGGGGGTTGGGCTAGCACAGATACGCAGTATTTT. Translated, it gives CASSRRLAGGGWASTDTQYF.

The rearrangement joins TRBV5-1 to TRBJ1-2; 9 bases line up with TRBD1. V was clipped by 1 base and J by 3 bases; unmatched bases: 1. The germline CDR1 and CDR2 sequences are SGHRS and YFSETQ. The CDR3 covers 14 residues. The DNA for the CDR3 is TGCGCCAGCAGCTTGCGGGACAGGGACTATGGCTACACCTTC. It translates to CASSLRDRDYGYTF. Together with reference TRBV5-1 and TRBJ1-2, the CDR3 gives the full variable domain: KAGVTQTPRYLIKTRGQQVTLSCSPISGHRSVSWYQQTPGQGLQFLFEYFSETQRNKGNFPGRFSGRQFSNSRSEMNVSTLELGDSALYLCASSLRDRDYGYTFGSGTRLTVV.

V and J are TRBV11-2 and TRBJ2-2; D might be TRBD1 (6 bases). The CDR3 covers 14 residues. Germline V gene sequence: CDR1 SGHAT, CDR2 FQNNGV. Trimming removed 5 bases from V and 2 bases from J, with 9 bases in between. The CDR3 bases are TGTGCCAGCAGCATCAGGGGAAACACCGGGGAGCTGTTTTTT. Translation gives CASSIRGNTGELFF.

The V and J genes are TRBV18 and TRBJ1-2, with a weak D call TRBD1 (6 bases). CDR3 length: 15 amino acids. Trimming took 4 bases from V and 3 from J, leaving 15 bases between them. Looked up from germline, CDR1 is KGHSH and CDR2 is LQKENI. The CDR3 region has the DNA TGTGCCAGCTCACTGACGCCAGGGGTGGACTATGGCTACACCTTC. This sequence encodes CASSLTPGVDYGYTF.